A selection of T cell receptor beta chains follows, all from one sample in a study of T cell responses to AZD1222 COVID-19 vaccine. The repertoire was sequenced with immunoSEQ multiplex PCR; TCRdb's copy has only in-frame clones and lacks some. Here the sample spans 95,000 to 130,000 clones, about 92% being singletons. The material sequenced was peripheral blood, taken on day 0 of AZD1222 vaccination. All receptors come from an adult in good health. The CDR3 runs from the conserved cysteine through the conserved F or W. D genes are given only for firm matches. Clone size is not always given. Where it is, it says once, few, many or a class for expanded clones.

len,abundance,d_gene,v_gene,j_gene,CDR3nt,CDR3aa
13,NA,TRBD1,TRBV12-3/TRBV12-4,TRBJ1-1,TGTGCCAGCAGTTTTGGGACAGCTTCTGAAGCTTTCTTT,CASSFGTASEAFF
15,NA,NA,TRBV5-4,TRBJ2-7,TGTGCCAGCAGCCTTGCGGGATTCAGCTCCTACGAGCAGTACTTC,CASSLAGFSSYEQYF
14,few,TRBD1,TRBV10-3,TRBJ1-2,TGTGCCATCTTAGGGACAGGCGCGGGTTATGGCTACACCTTC,CAILGTGAGYGYTF
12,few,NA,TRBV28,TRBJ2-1,TGTGCCAGCAGTTTCTATGACCCTGAGCAGTTCTTC,CASSFYDPEQFF
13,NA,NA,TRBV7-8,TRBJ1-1,TGTGCCAGCAGCCTACCGGGCGGCACTGAAGCTTTCTTT,CASSLPGGTEAFF
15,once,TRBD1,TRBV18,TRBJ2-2,TGTGCCAGCTCACCACCACAGGGGATTTCCGGGGAGCTGTTTTTT,CASSPPQGISGELFF
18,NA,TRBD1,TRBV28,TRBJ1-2,TGTGCCAGCAGTCCCTTGGGGACAGGGGGACCGGAGGGCTATGGCTACACCTTC,CASSPLGTGGPEGYGYTF
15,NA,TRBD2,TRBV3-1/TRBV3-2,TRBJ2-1,TGTGCCAGCAGCCAAGGGAGCGGGGACTACAATGAGCAGTTCTTC,CASSQGSGDYNEQFF
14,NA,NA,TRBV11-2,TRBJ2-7,TGTGCCAGCAGCCAATTGGGGTTTCTGGACGAGCAGTACTTC,CASSQLGFLDEQYF
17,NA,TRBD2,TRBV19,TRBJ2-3,TGTGCCAGTAGTATCGCCCTAGCGGCCACTAGCACAGATACGCAGTATTTT,CASSIALAATSTDTQYF
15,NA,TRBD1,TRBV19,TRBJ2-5,TGTGCCAGTAGCTCCTCCGGGACAGGGGTAGAGACCCAGTACTTC,CASSSSGTGVETQYF
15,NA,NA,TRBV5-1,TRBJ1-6,TGCGCCAGCAGCCTAACAGGGTTGGAATATTCACCCCTCCACTTT,CASSLTGLEYSPLHF
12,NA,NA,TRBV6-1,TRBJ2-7,TGTGCCAGCAGTGAAAGCTCCTACGAGCAGTACTTC,CASSESSYEQYF
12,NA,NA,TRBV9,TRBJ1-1,TGTGCCAGCAGCGTAGGAGCCGGGGAAGCTTTCTTT,CASSVGAGEAFF
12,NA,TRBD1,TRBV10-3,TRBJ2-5,TGTGCCTCAGGACAGGGTGGGGAGACCCAGTACTTC,CASGQGGETQYF
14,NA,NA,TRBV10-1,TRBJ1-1,TGCGCCAGCAGTGAGAGCAGACCGAACACTGAAGCTTTCTTT,CASSESRPNTEAFF
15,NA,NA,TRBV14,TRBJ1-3,TGTGCCAGCGCGGGGGATCAAGGGTACGGAAACACCATATATTTT,CASAGDQGYGNTIYF
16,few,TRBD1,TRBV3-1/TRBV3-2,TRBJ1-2,TGTGCCAGCAGCCAAGGAGGACAGGGAGGATACTATGGCTACACCTTC,CASSQGGQGGYYGYTF
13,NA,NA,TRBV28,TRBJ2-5,TGTGCCAGCAGTTTGGGTCACCAAGAGACCCAGTACTTC,CASSLGHQETQYF
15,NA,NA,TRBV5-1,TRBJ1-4,TGCGCCAGCAGGGGGACGGCCGCAACTAATGAAAAACTGTTTTTT,CASRGTAATNEKLFF
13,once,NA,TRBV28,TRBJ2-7,TGTGCCAGCAGTTTTTCCCACTCCTACGAGCAGTACTTC,CASSFSHSYEQYF
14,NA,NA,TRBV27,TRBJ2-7,TGTGCCAGCAGTCCACTACAGAGCTCCTACGAGCAGTACTTC,CASSPLQSSYEQYF
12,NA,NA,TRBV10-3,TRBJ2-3,TGTGCCATCAGTGAAGCAGCAGATACGCAGTATTTT,CAISEAADTQYF
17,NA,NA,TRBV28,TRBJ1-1,TGTGCCAGCAGTCAGACCATGACGAGGGGAGCGGGCACTGAAGCTTTCTTT,CASSQTMTRGAGTEAFF
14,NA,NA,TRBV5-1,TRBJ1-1,TGCGCCAGCAGCCAGGGACCGGGGGACACTGAAGCTTTCTTT,CASSQGPGDTEAFF
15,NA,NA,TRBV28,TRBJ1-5,TGTGCCAGCAGTTTATTTGAGGTTTCTAATCAGCCCCAGCATTTT,CASSLFEVSNQPQHF
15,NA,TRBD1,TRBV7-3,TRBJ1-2,TGTGCCAGCAGCAGGGACAGGGGAACTTACTATGGCTACACCTTC,CASSRDRGTYYGYTF
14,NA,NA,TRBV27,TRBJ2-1,TGTGCCAGCAGTTTAGTGGCGCTAGCGCGGGAGCAGTTCTTC,CASSLVALAREQFF
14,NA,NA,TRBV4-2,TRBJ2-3,TGTGCCAGCTCCCGAGCTACTAGCACAGATACGCAGTATTTT,CASSRATSTDTQYF
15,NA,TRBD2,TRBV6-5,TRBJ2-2,TGTGCCAGCAGTACTAGCGGAGACGGGACCGGGGAGCTGTTTTTT,CASSTSGDGTGELFF
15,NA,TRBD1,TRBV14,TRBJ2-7,TGTGCCAGCAGCCAGGGGACAGGGGCCAGCTACGAGCAGTACTTC,CASSQGTGASYEQYF
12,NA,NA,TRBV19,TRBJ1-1,TGTGCCAGTACGAACATGAACACTGAAGCTTTCTTT,CASTNMNTEAFF
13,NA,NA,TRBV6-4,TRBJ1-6,TGTGCCAGCAGCGATGTTGGGAACTCACCCCTCCACTTT,CASSDVGNSPLHF
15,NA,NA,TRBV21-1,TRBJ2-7,TGTGCCAGCAGCAAAGGGACTAGCGGGAGGTACGAGCAGTACTTC,CASSKGTSGRYEQYF
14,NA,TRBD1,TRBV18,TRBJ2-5,TGTGCCAGCTCACCGGGGACAGGGGGAGAGACCCAGTACTTC,CASSPGTGGETQYF
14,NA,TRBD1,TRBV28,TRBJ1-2,TGTGCCAGCAGGTCCGGGACAGGGAACTATGGCTACACCTTC,CASRSGTGNYGYTF
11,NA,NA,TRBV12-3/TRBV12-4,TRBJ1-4,TGTGCCAGCAGTTTCGCGGGGCGGGTCCTTTTT,CASSFAGRVLF
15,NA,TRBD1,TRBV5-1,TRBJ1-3,TGCGCCAGCAGCTCCCGGACAGGGCCTGGAAACACCATATATTTT,CASSSRTGPGNTIYF
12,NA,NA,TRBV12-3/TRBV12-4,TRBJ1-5,TGTGCCAGCAGTTATAGCAATCAGCCCCAGCATTTT,CASSYSNQPQHF
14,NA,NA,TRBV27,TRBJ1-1,TGTGCCAGCAGTTACGACAGGCGGAACACTGAAGCTTTCTTT,CASSYDRRNTEAFF
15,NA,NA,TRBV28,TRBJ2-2,TGTGCCAGCAGGACCGGGACAACTTACACCGGGGAGCTGTTTTTT,CASRTGTTYTGELFF
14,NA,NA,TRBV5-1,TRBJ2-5,TGCGCCAGCAGCCCCAATCAGGGGAGAGAGACCCAGTACTTC,CASSPNQGRETQYF